The 16 T cell receptor beta chains below were found in one sample sequenced in a study of blood T cells in healthy people across ages. Next came a second PCR, run for roughly 6 to 11 cycles, which used a sample-barcoded 5' primer along with a J-beta primer mix. TCRdb reanalysed the 5' RACE reads using MiXCR and keeps one entry per CDR3 protein. The sample lists about 1.7 million distinct CDR3 sequences, 25% to 30% seen once, with around 7.7% in the top ten. The sample consisted of blood. The receptors derive from a woman between 25 and 40 years old in good health.

The chain combines TRBV3-1 with TRBJ2-5; D perhaps matches TRBD2 (6 bases). Near its end, the DNA agrees better with TRBJ2-1, so the J call may be wrong. Per the germline V gene, CDR1 is LGHDT and CDR2 is YNNKEL (reference sequence). The length of the CDR3 is 13 residues. As DNA, the CDR3 is TGTGCCAGCAGCCAAAGCGGGCAAGAGACCCAGTTCTTC. This codes for CASSQSGQETQFF.

The chain links TRBV2 to TRBJ2-1; D possibly corresponds to TRBD1 (5 bases). This CDR3 has 12 residues. V gave up 9 bases and J gave up 3 bases, with 9 bases separating them. Germline values: CDR1 SNHLY, CDR2 FYNNEI. CDR3 nucleotide sequence: TGTGCCAGAGGGGTAATCTACAATGAGCAGTTCTTC. Translation gives CARGVIYNEQFF.

The chain couples TRBV27 to TRBJ2-1; 7 nucleotides agree with TRBD2. V dropped 3 bases and J dropped 7; count of bases not matched to a gene: 6. The CDR3 runs to 14 residues. Germline-derived CDR1 and CDR2 are MNHEY and SMNVEV (reference sequence). In DNA, the CDR3 is TGTGCCAGCAGTTTCGGGGGGACCAGGAATGAGCAGTTCTTC. Translation: CASSFGGTRNEQFF.

This clonotype was recorded only once. This chain joins TRBV3-1 and TRBJ1-1; D unresolved. V lost 1 base and J lost 1, with 7 bases in between. The CDR3 totals 14 residues. Germline V gene sequence: CDR1 LGHDT, CDR2 YNNKEL (reference sequence). The DNA of the CDR3 is TGTGCCAGCAGCCAAGGCACGCAGAACACTGAAGCTTTCTTT. This codes for CASSQGTQNTEAFF. Supplemented by reference TRBV3-1 and TRBJ1-1, the full variable domain reads DTAVSQTPKYLVTQMGNDKSIKCEQNLGHDTMYWYKQDSKKFLKIMFSYNNKELIINETVPNRFSPKSPDKAHLNLHINSLELGDSAVYFCASSQGTQNTEAFFGQGTRLTVV.

This clonotype has just a few counts. This chain uses TRBV12-3 or TRBV12-4 with TRBJ1-2; D is perhaps TRBD1 (5 bases). Trimming took 3 bases from V and 13 from J, leaving 12 bases between them. The CDR3 covers 11 residues. In DNA form, the CDR3 reads TGTGCCAGCAGTTTCGGGGCCCTATTCACCTTC. This codes for CASSFGALFTF.

The J gene is TRBJ2-4, the V gene TRBV7-2, with 8 nucleotides matching TRBD2. Germline-derived CDR1 and CDR2 are SGHTA and FQGNSA. The J segment lost 1 base and the V segment lost 3 bases, leaving 8 bases of the junction unmatched. This CDR3 is built from 17 residues. CDR3 region: CASSLETGGRAKNIQYF. DNA of the CDR3: TGTGCCAGCAGCTTGGAAACTGGCGGGAGGGCCAAAAACATTCAGTACTTC.

As concerns this clonotype: A much larger clone lies a single base off, so this may be a read error. This chain links TRBV29-1 with TRBJ2-1, with 9 bases lining up with TRBD2. The CDR3 runs 13 residues. CDR1 and CDR2 from the germline V gene are SQVTM and ANQGSEA. The V and J ends lost 6 bases and 2 bases, in that order; junction bases with no gene match: 2. The CDR3 sequence is CSVGGRAYNEQFF. The CDR3 DNA reads as TGCAGCGTGGGCGGGAGGGCCTACAATGAGCAGTTCTTC.

CDR3 nucleotide sequence: TGTGCCAGCTCACCCCTGGCGGGACAGCCTGGCGTTGCGGCTGAAGCTTTCTTT. Its translation: CASSPLAGQPGVAAEAFF. The chain recombines TRBV18 with TRBJ1-1, with 7 bases lining up with TRBD1. The CDR3 covers 18 residues. V lost 3 bases, J lost 6 bases, and 19 bases stayed unmatched. Germline V CDR1 and CDR2: KGHSH, LQKENI.

This clonotype was observed a few times. The chain joins TRBV4-2 to TRBJ2-4; no clear D. The J call may not be correct, given that the DNA end is closer to TRBJ2-5. Germline CDR1 reads LGHNA; CDR2 reads YNFKEQ. The CDR3 is made up of 14 amino acids. Here the CDR3 reads CASSQEGISETQYF. DNA of the CDR3: TGTGCCAGCAGCCAAGAGGGGATTAGCGAGACCCAGTACTTC.

The chain recombines TRBV9 with TRBJ2-3; D not resolved. Germline V lookup: CDR1 SGDLS, CDR2 YYNGEE. Trimming took off 2 bases at V and 2 bases at J, with 9 bases between the two ends. The CDR3 contains 14 residues. In nucleotides, the CDR3 is TGTGCCAGCAGCGTCGATCAGGACACAGATACGCAGTATTTT. Translating gives CASSVDQDTDTQYF.

Note on this clonotype: A much larger clonotype is one base distant, so this may be a read error. The chain links TRBV29-1 to TRBJ2-7; TRBD1 aligns across 9 bases. V lost 7 bases to trimming and J lost 8 bases; unmatched junction nucleotides: 3. This CDR3 spans 10 amino acids. Germline CDR1 reads SQVTM; CDR2 reads ANQGSEA. Here the CDR3 DNA reads TGCAGCGGGGACAGGGACAAGCAGTACTTC. The encoded protein is CSGDRDKQYF.

This clonotype was detected only once. The chain has TRBV5-1 and TRBJ2-5; D gene unclear. V lost 0 bases to trimming and J lost 11 bases, with 17 bases between them. The germline CDR1 and CDR2 sequences are SGHRS and YFSETQ. This CDR3 spans 14 amino acids. In nucleotides, the CDR3 is TGCGCCAGCAGCTTGGGATCTTCTTTGGGCGCGCAGTACTTC. It is translated as CASSLGSSLGAQYF.

This clonotype has just a few counts. The chain links TRBV2 to TRBJ1-4; perhaps TRBD1 as D (6 bases). Trimming shortened V by 3 bases and J by 8 bases, and 13 bases separated the two germline ends. Germline values: CDR1 SNHLY, CDR2 FYNNEI. The CDR3 extends over 14 amino acids. The CDR3 bases are TGTGCCAGCAGTGATTTCAGGGGCGGCGAAAAACTGTTTTTT. It specifies CASSDFRGGEKLFF.

In its sample, this clonotype was seen many times. The chain combines TRBV5-1 with TRBJ2-1; 7 bases match TRBD1. In germline, CDR1 is SGHRS, CDR2 YFSETQ. CDR3 length: 14 residues. V shed 5 bases and J 7 bases; nucleotides not matched to a gene: 9. CDR3 amino acids: CASRREGGENEQFF. The CDR3 DNA reads as TGCGCCAGCAGGAGGGAAGGGGGCGAGAATGAGCAGTTCTTC.

V is TRBV12-3 or TRBV12-4 and J is TRBJ2-7; D unresolved. Trimming pared 1 base from V and 3 bases from J, leaving 16 bases between. The CDR3 sequence is 16 residues long. CDR3 loop: CASSLELPLMRYEQYF. As DNA, the CDR3 is TGTGCCAGCAGTTTAGAACTCCCCTTGATGCGCTACGAGCAGTACTTC.

This clonotype was seen more than once but under ten times. The chain combines TRBV20-1 with TRBJ2-1; 9 nucleotides line up with TRBD2. Germline CDR1 and CDR2: DFQATT and SNEGSKA (reference sequence). V lost 1 base, J lost 4 bases, and 11 bases stayed unmatched. The CDR3 is made up of 17 amino acids. The CDR3 sequence is CSARGWGLAGSYNEQFF. Here the CDR3 DNA reads TGCAGTGCTAGAGGGTGGGGGCTAGCGGGATCTTACAATGAGCAGTTCTTC.